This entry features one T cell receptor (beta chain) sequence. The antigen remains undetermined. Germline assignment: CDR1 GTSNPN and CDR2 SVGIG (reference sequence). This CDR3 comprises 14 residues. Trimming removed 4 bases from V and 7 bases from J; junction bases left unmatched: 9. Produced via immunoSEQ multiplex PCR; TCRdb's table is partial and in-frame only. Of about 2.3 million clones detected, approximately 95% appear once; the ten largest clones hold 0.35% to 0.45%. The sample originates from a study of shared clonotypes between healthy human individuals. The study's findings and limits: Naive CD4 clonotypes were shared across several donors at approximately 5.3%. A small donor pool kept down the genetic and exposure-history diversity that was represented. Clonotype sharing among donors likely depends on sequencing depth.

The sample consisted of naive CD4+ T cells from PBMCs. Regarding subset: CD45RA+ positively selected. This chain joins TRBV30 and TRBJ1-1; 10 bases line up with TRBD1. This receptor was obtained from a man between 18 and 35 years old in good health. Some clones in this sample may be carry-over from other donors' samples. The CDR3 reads CAWNRDRGLLEAFF. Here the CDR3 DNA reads TGTGCCTGGAACCGGGACAGGGGCCTCCTTGAAGCTTTCTTT.